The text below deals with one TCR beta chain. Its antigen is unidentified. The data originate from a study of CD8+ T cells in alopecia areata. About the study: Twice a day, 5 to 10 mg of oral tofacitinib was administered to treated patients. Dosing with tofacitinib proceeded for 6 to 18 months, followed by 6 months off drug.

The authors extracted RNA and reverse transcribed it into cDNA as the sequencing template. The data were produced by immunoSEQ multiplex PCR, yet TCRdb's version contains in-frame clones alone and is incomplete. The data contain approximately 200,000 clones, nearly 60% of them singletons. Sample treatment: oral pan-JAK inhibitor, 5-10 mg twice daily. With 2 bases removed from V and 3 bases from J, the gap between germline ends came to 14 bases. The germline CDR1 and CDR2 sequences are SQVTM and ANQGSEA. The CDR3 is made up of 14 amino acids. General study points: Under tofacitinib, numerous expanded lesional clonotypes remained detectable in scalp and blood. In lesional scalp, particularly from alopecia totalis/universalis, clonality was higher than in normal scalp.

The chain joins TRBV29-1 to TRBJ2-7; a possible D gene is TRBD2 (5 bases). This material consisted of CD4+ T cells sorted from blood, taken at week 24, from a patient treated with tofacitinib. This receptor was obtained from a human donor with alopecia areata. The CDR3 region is CSVEIAGVDYEQYF. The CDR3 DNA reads TGCAGCGTTGAAATTGCGGGCGTAGACTACGAGCAGTACTTC.